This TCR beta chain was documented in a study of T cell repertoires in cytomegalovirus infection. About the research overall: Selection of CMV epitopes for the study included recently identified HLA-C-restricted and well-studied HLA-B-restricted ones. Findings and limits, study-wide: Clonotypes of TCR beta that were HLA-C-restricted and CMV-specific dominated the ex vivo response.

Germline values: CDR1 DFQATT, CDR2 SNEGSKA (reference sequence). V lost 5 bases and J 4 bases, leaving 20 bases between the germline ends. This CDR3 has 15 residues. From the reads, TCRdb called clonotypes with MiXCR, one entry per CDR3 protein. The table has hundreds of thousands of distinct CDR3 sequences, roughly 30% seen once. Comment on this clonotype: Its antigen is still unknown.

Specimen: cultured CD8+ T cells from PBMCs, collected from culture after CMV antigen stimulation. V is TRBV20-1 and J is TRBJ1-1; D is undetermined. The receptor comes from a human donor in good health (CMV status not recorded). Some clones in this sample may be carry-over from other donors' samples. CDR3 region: CSAPTVIVIGTEAFF. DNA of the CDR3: TGCAGTGCTCCCACCGTTATTGTGATCGGCACTGAAGCTTTCTTT.